Below, 8 T cell receptor beta chains from the same sample are listed, as sequenced in a study of tumor and adjacent non-tumor tissue in lung cancer. RNA was extracted from bulk tissue without any cell sorting. Distant lung tissue was collected more than 3 cm away from the tumor edge. TCRbeta libraries were built with three rounds of nested PCR, modified from ARM-PCR. TCRdb analysed the multiplex PCR reads with MiXCR anew, one entry per CDR3 protein. The sample contains tens of thousands of distinct CDR3 sequences, approximately 60% of which appear only once. The sequencing sample was made of distant non-tumor lung tissue. These receptors all stem from a woman in her forties with non-small cell lung cancer.

A remark on this clonotype: Likely a read error: the CDR3 ends without its conserved phenylalanine or tryptophan. The rearrangement joins TRBV11-3 to TRBJ2-7, with D perhaps matching TRBD1 (6 bases). Germline CDR1 and CDR2: SGHNT and YENEEA. This CDR3 has 14 residues. This CDR3 reads CASSPGQCSYEQYI. The CDR3 DNA follows: TGCGCCAGCAGCCCCGGACAGTGTTCCTACGAGCAGTACATC.

This clonotype appeared a single time. A junction boundary mismatches the germline segment, possibly from a read error. The chain combines TRBV6-5 with TRBJ2-7, with 11 bases lining up with TRBD1. The CDR3 loop spans 17 amino acids. Germline V gene lookup returns CDR1 MNHEY and CDR2 SVGAGI. The CDR3 region is CANSQRTGGSSYYEQYF. The CDR3, as DNA: TGTGCCAACAGTCAGAGGACAGGGGGCTCCTCTTACTACGAGCAGTACTTC.

This chain joins TRBV11-2 and TRBJ2-1; a possible D gene is TRBD1 (7 bases). The V end lost 10 bases, the J end lost 0 bases, and 31 bases lay between the germline ends. This CDR3 has 20 amino acids. CDR1 is SGHAT, CDR2 FQNNGV, per germline. CDR3 DNA: TGTGCCAACACCCTTCCAGTGACAGGGAGGTTGACGAGCTCCTACAATGAGCAGTTCTTC. Its translation: CANTLPVTGRLTSSYNEQFF. Full variable domain (remainder filled in from reference TRBV11-2 and TRBJ2-1): EAGVAQSPRYKIIEKRQSVAFWCNPISGHATLYWYQQILGQGPKLLIQFQNNGVVDDSQLPKDRFSAERLKGVDSTLKIQPAKLEDSAVYLCANTLPVTGRLTSSYNEQFFGPGTRLTVL.

Ten or more counts support this clonotype. The gene calls are TRBV4-1 and TRBJ2-1; 10 nucleotides align to TRBD2. Germline trimming cut 4 bases from V and 6 bases from J; bases unmatched to any gene: 6. From germline, CDR1 is MGHRA and CDR2 YSYEKL. The CDR3 spans 15 residues. The CDR3, as DNA: TGCGCCAGCAGCCCCCTAGCGGGGGTCGTCAATGAGCAGTTCTTC. It yields the protein CASSPLAGVVNEQFF.

This clonotype was counted only a few times. V usage is TRBV5-1 and J usage is TRBJ1-3; 7 bases match TRBD1. Germline values: CDR1 SGHRS, CDR2 YFSETQ. The CDR3 is made up of 15 amino acids. The J segment lost 0 bases and the V segment lost 4 bases, leaving 4 bases of the junction unmatched. Written as DNA, the CDR3 is TGCGCCAGCAGCCCCAGGGGGGGCTCTGGAAACACCATATATTTT. Its translation is CASSPRGGSGNTIYF.

In regard to this clonotype: An end of the junction differs from the germline gene, which may be a read error. This rearrangement joins TRBV10-3 to TRBJ1-4, with D hard to call. CDR1 and CDR2 from the germline V gene are ENHRY and SYGVKD. CDR3 size: 14 residues. The CDR3: CAISDGGRGEKLFF. The CDR3 coding sequence is TGTGCCATCAGTGACGGCGGAAGAGGTGAAAAGCTGTTTTTT.

Details on this clonotype: The conserved closing phenylalanine or tryptophan is absent in this CDR3, likely reflecting a read error. The chain has TRBV29-1 and TRBJ1-1; unclear D gene. Deletions cut 3 bases from V and 3 bases from J, with 11 bases between. The germline V gene encodes CDR1 SQVTM and CDR2 ANQGSEA. This CDR3 has 13 amino acids. CDR3 coding DNA: TGCAGCGTTGATGGGGAGTGGGACACTGAAGCTTTCTTA. Encoded protein: CSVDGEWDTEAFL.

About this clonotype itself: Germline is not matched at one junction end, which may reflect a read error. The rearrangement uses TRBV11-3 and TRBJ2-1, with 7 bases identical to TRBD2. The CDR3 runs 13 residues. The V gene's germline CDR1 is SGHNT and CDR2 YENEEA. The CDR3 here is CASSVLATNEQSF. DNA for the CDR3: TGTGCCAGTAGCGTACTAGCGACTAACGAGCAGTCATTC.